A selection of T cell receptor beta chains follows, all from one sample in a study of T cell responses to AZD1222 COVID-19 vaccine. Profiling relied on immunoSEQ multiplex PCR, and the TCRdb table lists in-frame clones only, not all of them. Here the sample spans roughly 110,000 clones, roughly nine tenths being singletons. Sequences were derived from peripheral blood, sampled 28 days after the second AZD1222 dose. Receptor source: an adult who received the AZD1222 COVID-19 vaccine. Each CDR3 is given with its conserved first and last residue. The order of the fields is J gene, clone size, D gene, CDR3 length, V gene, CDR3 DNA, CDR3 protein. The D gene is left open where the match is weak. A row's size may be missing; if present it is once, few, many or a size class.

J: TRBJ2-5
size: .
D: .
length: 8
V: TRBV29-1
DNA: TGCAGCGTGGAGACCCAGTACTTC
CDR3: CSVETQYF

J: TRBJ2-7
size: .
D: .
length: 15
V: TRBV4-1
DNA: TGCGCCAGCAGCCAAGCGGCAGGGGCTACCTACGAGCAGTACTTC
CDR3: CASSQAAGATYEQYF

J: TRBJ1-1
size: .
D: .
length: 13
V: TRBV7-8
DNA: TGTGCCAGCAGCTTCACTATGAACACTGAAGCTTTCTTT
CDR3: CASSFTMNTEAFF

J: TRBJ2-1
size: .
D: TRBD1
length: 17
V: TRBV7-9
DNA: TGTGCCAGCAGCTCGGGCGGGGGACAGGGCCTCTACAATGAGCAGTTCTTC
CDR3: CASSSGGGQGLYNEQFF

J: TRBJ2-3
size: .
D: .
length: 16
V: TRBV7-9
DNA: TGTGCCAGCAGCAGCAGGGGCGGGGAAGGCACAGATACGCAGTATTTT
CDR3: CASSSRGGEGTDTQYF

J: TRBJ2-3
size: .
D: TRBD2
length: 14
V: TRBV2
DNA: TGTGCCAGGTCCGGGAGGGGAGCCACAGATACGCAGTATTTT
CDR3: CARSGRGATDTQYF

J: TRBJ2-5
size: .
D: .
length: 16
V: TRBV7-6
DNA: TGTGCCAGCAGCTCGTCAGGGGTTGTTTCGTGGAAGACCCAGTACTTC
CDR3: CASSSSGVVSWKTQYF

J: TRBJ1-1
size: .
D: .
length: 14
V: TRBV6-5
DNA: TGTGCCAGCAGTTACGTCGCTGAGAACACTGAAGCTTTCTTT
CDR3: CASSYVAENTEAFF

J: TRBJ2-3
size: .
D: TRBD2
length: 16
V: TRBV2
DNA: TGTGCCAGCAGTGTCTCCCTAGCGGTTAGCACAGATACGCAGTATTTT
CDR3: CASSVSLAVSTDTQYF

J: TRBJ1-5
size: .
D: TRBD1
length: 14
V: TRBV6-5
DNA: TGTGCCAGCAAGCCTTCTGGGACAGATCAGCCCCAGCATTTT
CDR3: CASKPSGTDQPQHF

J: TRBJ2-7
size: .
D: .
length: 15
V: TRBV3-1/TRBV3-2
DNA: TGTGCCAGCAGCCAAGGTTCTTCCAGGGGCAACGAGCAGTACTTC
CDR3: CASSQGSSRGNEQYF

J: TRBJ2-1
size: once
D: TRBD1
length: 15
V: TRBV19
DNA: TGTGCCAGTAGTCCAGACAGGGAGTGGGACAATGAGCAGTTCTTC
CDR3: CASSPDREWDNEQFF

J: TRBJ2-2
size: .
D: .
length: 13
V: TRBV19
DNA: TGTGCCAGTAGTATCGGGTGGGGCGGGGAGCTGTTTTTT
CDR3: CASSIGWGGELFF

J: TRBJ2-7
size: .
D: TRBD2
length: 16
V: TRBV2
DNA: TGTGCCAGCAGTTCTAACCGGGACTACCGAATTGGGGGGCAGTACTTC
CDR3: CASSSNRDYRIGGQYF

J: TRBJ2-1
size: .
D: TRBD1
length: 15
V: TRBV7-2
DNA: TGTGCCAGCAGCACCGGGACAGGGGCCTACAATGAGCAGTTCTTC
CDR3: CASSTGTGAYNEQFF

J: TRBJ2-7
size: .
D: TRBD1
length: 14
V: TRBV19
DNA: TGTGCCAGTAGTTATACAGGGGTCTCCTACGAGCAGTACTTC
CDR3: CASSYTGVSYEQYF

J: TRBJ2-3
size: .
D: .
length: 14
V: TRBV5-1
DNA: TGCGCCAGCAGATTTGAAGGGAGCGCAGATACGCAGTATTTT
CDR3: CASRFEGSADTQYF

J: TRBJ2-7
size: .
D: TRBD1
length: 14
V: TRBV5-4
DNA: TGTGCCAGCAGCTCTGGACAGGGAGCCTACGAGCAGTACTTC
CDR3: CASSSGQGAYEQYF

J: TRBJ1-4
size: .
D: TRBD1
length: 14
V: TRBV5-5
DNA: TGTGCCAGCAGCTTGACAGGGGGACGCGAAAAACTGTTTTTT
CDR3: CASSLTGGREKLFF

J: TRBJ2-7
size: once
D: .
length: 15
V: TRBV18
DNA: TGTGCCAGCTCACAGCCCCGCCGGTCCTCCTACGAGCAGTACTTC
CDR3: CASSQPRRSSYEQYF

J: TRBJ2-7
size: .
D: .
length: 14
V: TRBV6-1
DNA: TGTGCCAGCAGTGAAATGGGCAGCTCCTACGAGCAGTACTTC
CDR3: CASSEMGSSYEQYF

J: TRBJ2-1
size: .
D: .
length: 15
V: TRBV6-5
DNA: TGTGCCAGCAGTTCCCGGGGGTCCCCCTACAATGAGCAGTTCTTC
CDR3: CASSSRGSPYNEQFF

J: TRBJ1-5
size: .
D: TRBD1
length: 14
V: TRBV19
DNA: TGTGCCAGTAGACCCGGGACAGTTTATCAGCCCCAGCATTTT
CDR3: CASRPGTVYQPQHF

J: TRBJ1-2
size: .
D: .
length: 14
V: TRBV6-5
DNA: TGTGCCAGCGGAGGACAGACCCCTAACTATGGCTACACCTTC
CDR3: CASGGQTPNYGYTF

J: TRBJ1-6
size: .
D: .
length: 15
V: TRBV10-2
DNA: TGCGCCAGCAGTGAGTCAAGGGTATGGAATTCACCCCTCCACTTT
CDR3: CASSESRVWNSPLHF

J: TRBJ2-5
size: .
D: TRBD2
length: 11
V: TRBV20-1
DNA: TGCAGGGCGGGGGATCAAGAGACCCAGTACTTC
CDR3: CRAGDQETQYF

J: TRBJ2-1
size: once
D: TRBD1
length: 15
V: TRBV10-3
DNA: TGTGCCATCAGTGAGTCGGGGGACAGGGGAAATGAGCAGTTCTTC
CDR3: CAISESGDRGNEQFF

J: TRBJ1-3
size: .
D: .
length: 17
V: TRBV9
DNA: TGTGCCAGCAGCGCGGCCGGGACACCTTCCCCCACTGACACCATATATTTT
CDR3: CASSAAGTPSPTDTIYF

J: TRBJ1-2
size: .
D: .
length: 13
V: TRBV30
DNA: TGTGCCTGGAGTGTGAAAGGGGGCTATGGCTACACCTTC
CDR3: CAWSVKGGYGYTF

J: TRBJ2-7
size: .
D: .
length: 14
V: TRBV5-1
DNA: TGCGCCAGCAGCTTGGGTAGGGGTTCCTACGAGCAGTACTTC
CDR3: CASSLGRGSYEQYF

J: TRBJ1-2
size: .
D: .
length: 15
V: TRBV4-1
DNA: TGCGCCAGCAGCCAAGGATCTACAGGAGCTTATGGCTACACCTTC
CDR3: CASSQGSTGAYGYTF

J: TRBJ1-4
size: few
D: .
length: 12
V: TRBV5-1
DNA: TGCGCCAGCAGCTTTCAGGGTGGGGAACTGTTTTTT
CDR3: CASSFQGGELFF